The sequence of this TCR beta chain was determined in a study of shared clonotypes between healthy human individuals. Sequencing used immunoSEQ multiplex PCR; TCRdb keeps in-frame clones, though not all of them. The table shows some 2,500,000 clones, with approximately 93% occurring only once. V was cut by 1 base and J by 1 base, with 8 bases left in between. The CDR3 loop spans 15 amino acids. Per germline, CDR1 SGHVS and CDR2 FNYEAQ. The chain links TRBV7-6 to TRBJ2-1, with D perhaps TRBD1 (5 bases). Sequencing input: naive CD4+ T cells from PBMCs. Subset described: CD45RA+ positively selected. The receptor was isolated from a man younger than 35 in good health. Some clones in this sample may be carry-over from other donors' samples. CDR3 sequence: CASSLGTSSYNEQFF. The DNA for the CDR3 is TGTGCCAGCAGCTTAGGGACATCTTCCTACAATGAGCAGTTCTTC.